Each of the 7 T cell receptor beta chains below was sequenced from the same sample in a study of T cells after yellow fever vaccination. Using its own MiXCR run on the 5' RACE reads, TCRdb lists one record per CDR3 protein. The table shows 340,000 or so distinct CDR3 sequences, with approximately 13% occurring only once. The specimen was CD4+ T cells sorted from PBMCs, collected 15 days after the yellow fever booster vaccination. These receptors all come from a man aged 18 to 30 who received the YFV17D yellow fever vaccine.

This rearrangement joins TRBV2 to TRBJ2-1; weak D call: TRBD2 (5 bases). Trimming left V 3 bases short and J 10 bases short, with 10 bases between. The CDR3 extends over 12 amino acids. Germline CDR1 reads SNHLY; CDR2 reads FYNNEI. CDR3 residues: CASSDPPGEQFF. In DNA form, the CDR3 reads TGTGCCAGCAGTGACCCACCGGGGGAGCAGTTCTTC.

This clonotype has only a few counts. This chain links TRBV29-1 with TRBJ2-5; TRBD1 matches 9 bases. The CDR3 runs to 14 residues. V lost 3 bases and J lost 5; bases outside the gene matches: 7. CDR1 SQVTM and CDR2 ANQGSEA come from the germline V gene. CDR3 coding DNA: TGCAGCGTTGACCGGGACAGGGTATCCGAGACCCAGTACTTC. Its translation: CSVDRDRVSETQYF.

This clonotype was counted between two and nine times. The chain links TRBV9 to TRBJ2-3; 9 nucleotides align to TRBD2. This CDR3 comprises 17 residues. Germline CDR1 is SGDLS and CDR2 is YYNGEE. The trim removed 4 bases at V and 0 bases at J, leaving 9 bases unmatched. CDR3 bases: TGTGCCAGCAGCCCGCCGGGTAGCGGGGGTAGCACAGATACGCAGTATTTT. It yields the protein CASSPPGSGGSTDTQYF.

In its sample, this clonotype was seen many times. The chain joins TRBV20-1 to TRBJ1-2; a possible D gene is TRBD1 (6 bases). Looked up from germline, CDR1 is DFQATT and CDR2 is SNEGSKA (reference sequence). There are 15 residues in the CDR3. V was cut by 1 base and J by 3 bases, with 15 bases left in between. Written as DNA, the CDR3 is TGCAGTGCTAGAGGGTTGGGGGCCATGGACTATGGCTACACCTTC. The encoded protein is CSARGLGAMDYGYTF.

This chain connects TRBV3-1 to TRBJ2-3; possibly TRBD1 for D (6 bases). The CDR3 length is 14 residues. Germline V gives CDR1 LGHDT, CDR2 YNNKEL (reference sequence). The V end lost 4 bases, the J end lost 9 bases, and 17 bases lay between the germline ends. The CDR3 is CASSLALQGRTQYF. The CDR3 DNA reads as TGTGCCAGCAGCCTCGCCTTACAGGGAAGGACGCAGTATTTT.

This clonotype was seen only a few times. This chain uses TRBV9 with TRBJ2-1; unclear D gene. This CDR3 contains 15 residues. Trimming cost V 0 bases and J 0 bases, with 7 bases left between them. Looked up from germline, CDR1 is SGDLS and CDR2 is YYNGEE. CDR3 bases: TGTGCCAGCAGCGTAGAGTCGAGCTCCTACAATGAGCAGTTCTTC. Translated: CASSVESSSYNEQFF.

The table lists this clonotype with many counts. This chain uses TRBV7-2 with TRBJ1-3; D is uncertain. V lost 4 bases and J 0 bases, leaving 4 bases between the germline ends. The CDR3 runs to 13 residues. CDR1 is SGHTA, CDR2 FQGNSA, per germline. This CDR3 is CASSWDSGNTIYF. The CDR3 DNA follows: TGTGCCAGCAGCTGGGACTCTGGAAACACCATATATTTT.